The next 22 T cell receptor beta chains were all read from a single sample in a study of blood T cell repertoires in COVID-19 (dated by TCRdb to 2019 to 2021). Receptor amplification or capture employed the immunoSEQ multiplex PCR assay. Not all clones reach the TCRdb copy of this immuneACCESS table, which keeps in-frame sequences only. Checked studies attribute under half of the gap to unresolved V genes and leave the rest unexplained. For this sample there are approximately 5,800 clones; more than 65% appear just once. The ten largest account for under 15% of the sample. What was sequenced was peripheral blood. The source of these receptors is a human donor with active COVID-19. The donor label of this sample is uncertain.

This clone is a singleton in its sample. The CDR3 DNA sequence: TGTGCCAGCAGCCAAGCCGGGACAACAAATCAGCCCCAGCATTTT. It is translated as CASSQAGTTNQPQHF. V gene TRBV3-1 (or the pseudogene TRBV3-2) combines with J gene TRBJ1-5, with D possibly matching TRBD1 (6 bases). Trimming removed 1 base from V and 4 bases from J, with 11 bases in between. Germline CDR1 and CDR2: LGHDT and YNNKEL (reference sequence). CDR3 length: 15 amino acids.

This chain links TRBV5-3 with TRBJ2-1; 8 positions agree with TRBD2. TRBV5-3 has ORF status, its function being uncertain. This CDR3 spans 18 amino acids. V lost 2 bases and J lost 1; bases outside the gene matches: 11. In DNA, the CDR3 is TGTGCCAGAAGCTTCGCTCCATTACTAGCGGTTTCCTACAATGAGCAGTTCTTC. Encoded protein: CARSFAPLLAVSYNEQFF.

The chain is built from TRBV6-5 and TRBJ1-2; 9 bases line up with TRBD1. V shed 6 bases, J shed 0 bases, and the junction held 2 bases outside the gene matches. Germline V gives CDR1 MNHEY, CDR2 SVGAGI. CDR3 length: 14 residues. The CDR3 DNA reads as TGTGCCAGCAGGAGGGACAGGGCTAACTATGGCTACACCTTC. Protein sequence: CASRRDRANYGYTF.

The chain's CDR3 is CASSLEQGAGEQYF. The CDR3 DNA follows: TGTGCCAGCAGCTTGGAACAGGGGGCAGGGGAGCAGTACTTC. The gene calls are TRBV5-5 and TRBJ2-7, with 9 bases fitting TRBD1. The V gene's germline CDR1 is SGHKS and CDR2 YYEKEE (reference sequence). There are 14 residues in the CDR3. V was pared by 0 bases and J by 7 bases, with 5 bases of the junction left unmatched.

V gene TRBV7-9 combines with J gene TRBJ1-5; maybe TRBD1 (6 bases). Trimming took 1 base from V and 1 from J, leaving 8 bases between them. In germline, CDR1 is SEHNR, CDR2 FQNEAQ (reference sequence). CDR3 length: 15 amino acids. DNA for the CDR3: TGTGCCAGCAGCTTAGGAAGGGGGAGCAATCAGCCCCAGCATTTT. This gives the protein CASSLGRGSNQPQHF.

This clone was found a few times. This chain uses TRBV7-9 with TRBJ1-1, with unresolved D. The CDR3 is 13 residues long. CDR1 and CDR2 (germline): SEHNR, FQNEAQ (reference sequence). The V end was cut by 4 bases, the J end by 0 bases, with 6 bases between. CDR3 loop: CASSYILNTEAFF. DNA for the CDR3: TGTGCCAGCAGCTACATTTTGAACACTGAAGCTTTCTTT. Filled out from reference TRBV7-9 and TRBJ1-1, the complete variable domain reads DTGVSQNPRHKITKRGQNVTFRCDPISEHNRLYWYRQTLGQGPEFLTYFQNEAQLEKSRLLSDRFSAERPKGSFSTLEIQRTEQGDSAMYLCASSYILNTEAFFGQGTRLTVV.

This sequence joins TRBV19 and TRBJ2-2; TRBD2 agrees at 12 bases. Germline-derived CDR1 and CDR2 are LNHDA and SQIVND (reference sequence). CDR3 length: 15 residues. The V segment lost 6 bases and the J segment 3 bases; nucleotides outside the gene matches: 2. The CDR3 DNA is TGTGCCAGTAGACGACTAGCGGGGGACACCGGGGAGCTGTTTTTT. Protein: CASRRLAGDTGELFF.

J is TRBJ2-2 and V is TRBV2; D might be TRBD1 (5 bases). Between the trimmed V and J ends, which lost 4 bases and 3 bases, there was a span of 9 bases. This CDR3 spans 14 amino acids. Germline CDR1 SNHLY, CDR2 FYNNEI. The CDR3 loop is CASSVRQYTGELFF. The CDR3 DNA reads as TGTGCCAGCAGTGTCAGACAGTACACCGGGGAGCTGTTTTTT. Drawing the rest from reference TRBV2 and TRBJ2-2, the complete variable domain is EPEVTQTPSHQVTQMGQEVILRCVPISNHLYFYWYRQILGQKVEFLVSFYNNEISEKSEIFDDQFSVERPDGSNFTLKIRSTKLEDSAMYFCASSVRQYTGELFFGEGSRLTVL.

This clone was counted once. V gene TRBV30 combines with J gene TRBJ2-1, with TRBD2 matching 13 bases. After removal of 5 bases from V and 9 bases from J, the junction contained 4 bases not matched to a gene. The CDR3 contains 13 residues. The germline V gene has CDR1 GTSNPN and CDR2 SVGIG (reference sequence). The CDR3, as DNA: TGTGCCTGGGGACTAGCGGGGGAGGGTGAGCAGTTCTTC. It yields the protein CAWGLAGEGEQFF.

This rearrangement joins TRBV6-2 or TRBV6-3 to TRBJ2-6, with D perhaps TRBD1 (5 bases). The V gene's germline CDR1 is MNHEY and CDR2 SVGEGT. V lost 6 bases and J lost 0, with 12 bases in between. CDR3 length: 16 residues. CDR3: CASSRRQLSGANVLTF. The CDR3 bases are TGTGCCAGCAGCCGACGACAGCTCTCTGGGGCCAACGTCCTGACTTTC.

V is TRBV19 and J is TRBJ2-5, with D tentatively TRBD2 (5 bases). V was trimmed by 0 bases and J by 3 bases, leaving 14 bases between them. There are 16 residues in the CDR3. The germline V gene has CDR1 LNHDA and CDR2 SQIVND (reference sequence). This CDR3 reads CASSIDGSANKETQYF. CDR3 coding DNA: TGTGCCAGTAGTATAGATGGGAGCGCGAACAAAGAGACCCAGTACTTC.

The CDR3 reads CAWSPLGNYGYTF. The CDR3 DNA follows: TGTGCCTGGAGTCCCCTAGGTAACTATGGCTACACCTTC. The V gene is TRBV30, the J gene TRBJ1-2, with D unclear. The CDR3 length is 13 residues. Germline lookup yields CDR1 GTSNPN and CDR2 SVGIG (reference sequence). The V end was cut by 2 bases, the J end by 1 base, with 8 bases between.

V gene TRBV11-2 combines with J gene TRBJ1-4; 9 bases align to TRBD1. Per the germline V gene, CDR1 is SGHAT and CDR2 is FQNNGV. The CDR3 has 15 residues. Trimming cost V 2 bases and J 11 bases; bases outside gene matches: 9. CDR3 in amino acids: CASSLTGTGTLKLFF. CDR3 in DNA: TGTGCCAGCAGCTTAACCGGGACAGGGACCTTGAAACTGTTTTTT.

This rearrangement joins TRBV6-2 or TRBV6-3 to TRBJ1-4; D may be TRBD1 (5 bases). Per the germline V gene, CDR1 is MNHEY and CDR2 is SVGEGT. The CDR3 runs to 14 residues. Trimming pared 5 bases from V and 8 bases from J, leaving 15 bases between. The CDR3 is CASSPTARREKLFF. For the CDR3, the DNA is TGTGCCAGCAGTCCGACAGCCAGGCGGGAAAAACTGTTTTTT.

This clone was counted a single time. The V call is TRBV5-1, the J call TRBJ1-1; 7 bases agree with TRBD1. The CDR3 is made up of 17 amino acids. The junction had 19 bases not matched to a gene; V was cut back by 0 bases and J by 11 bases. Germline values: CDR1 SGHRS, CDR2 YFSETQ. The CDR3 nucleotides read TGCGCCAGCAGCTTGGTCGGACAGGTTAGCTTTCAAAGGCACGCTTTCTTT. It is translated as CASSLVGQVSFQRHAFF.

In DNA, the CDR3 is TGTGCCAGCAGCTTAGCGCGGCTAGCGGGGGGCACAGATACGCAGTATTTT. Residues: CASSLARLAGGTDTQYF. V is TRBV7-6 and J is TRBJ2-3; 10 positions agree with TRBD2. CDR3 length: 17 residues. Trimming cost V 0 bases and J 1 base; bases outside gene matches: 4. The germline V gene has CDR1 SGHVS and CDR2 FNYEAQ.

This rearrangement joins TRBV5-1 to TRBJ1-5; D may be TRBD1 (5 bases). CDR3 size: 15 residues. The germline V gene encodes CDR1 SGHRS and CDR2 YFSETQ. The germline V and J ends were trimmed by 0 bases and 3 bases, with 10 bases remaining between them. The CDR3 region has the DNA TGCGCCAGCAGCTTGGCCGGGGACTACAATCAGCCCCAGCATTTT. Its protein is CASSLAGDYNQPQHF. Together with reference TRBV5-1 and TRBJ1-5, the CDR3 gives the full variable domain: KAGVTQTPRYLIKTRGQQVTLSCSPISGHRSVSWYQQTPGQGLQFLFEYFSETQRNKGNFPGRFSGRQFSNSRSEMNVSTLELGDSALYLCASSLAGDYNQPQHFGDGTRLSIL.

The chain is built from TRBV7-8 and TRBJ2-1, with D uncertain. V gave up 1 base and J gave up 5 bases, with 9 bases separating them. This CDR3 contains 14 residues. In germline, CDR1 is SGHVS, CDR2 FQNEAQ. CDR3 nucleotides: TGTGCCAGCAGCTTAGTGGCTGAAAACAATGAGCAGTTCTTC. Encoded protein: CASSLVAENNEQFF.

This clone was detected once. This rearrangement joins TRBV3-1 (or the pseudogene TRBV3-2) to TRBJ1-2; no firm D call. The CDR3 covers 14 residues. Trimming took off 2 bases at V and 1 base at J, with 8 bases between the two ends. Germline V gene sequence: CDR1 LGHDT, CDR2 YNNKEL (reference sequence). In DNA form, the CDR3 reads TGTGCCAGCAGCCAAACAAACCTTAACTATGGCTACACCTTC. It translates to CASSQTNLNYGYTF.

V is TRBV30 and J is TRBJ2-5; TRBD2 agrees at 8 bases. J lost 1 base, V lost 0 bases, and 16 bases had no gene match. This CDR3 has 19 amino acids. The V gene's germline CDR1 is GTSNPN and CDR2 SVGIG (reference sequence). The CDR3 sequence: CAWSVLFSSSGQLQETQYF. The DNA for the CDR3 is TGTGCCTGGAGTGTACTCTTTTCGTCTAGCGGGCAACTCCAAGAGACCCAGTACTTC.

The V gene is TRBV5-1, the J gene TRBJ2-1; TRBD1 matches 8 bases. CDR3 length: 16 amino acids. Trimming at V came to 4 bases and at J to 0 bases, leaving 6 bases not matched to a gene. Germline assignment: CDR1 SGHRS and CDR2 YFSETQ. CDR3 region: CASSHSQGASYNEQFF. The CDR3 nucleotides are TGCGCCAGCAGCCATTCTCAGGGGGCCTCCTACAATGAGCAGTTCTTC.

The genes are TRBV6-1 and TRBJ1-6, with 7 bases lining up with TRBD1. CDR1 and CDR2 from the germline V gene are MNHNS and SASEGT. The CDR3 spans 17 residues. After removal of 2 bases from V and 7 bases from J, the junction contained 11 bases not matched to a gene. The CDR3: CASSELQGQTGNSPLHF. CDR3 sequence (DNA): TGTGCCAGCAGTGAATTACAGGGGCAAACGGGCAATTCACCCCTCCACTTT.